The 7 T cell receptor beta chains below all came from one sample that was sequenced in a study of chemoradiotherapy in HPV16-positive cancers. The protocol was immunoSEQ multiplex PCR, while the TCRdb copy is restricted to in-frame clones and leaves out a portion. The top ten hold nearly 7.5% of the sample, which has about 8,000 clones, around 78% seen once. The specimen was obtained from a patient who underwent chemoradiotherapy. The source is a human donor with HPV-associated anogenital cancer.

The J gene is TRBJ2-7, the V gene TRBV12-2; TRBD2 reflects the table's D call only, with no check against the DNA. TRBV12-2 counts as a pseudogene. This CDR3 is 15 amino acids long. As DNA, the CDR3 is TGTGCAAGTCGCCCCCGGACGGGGGGGACCTACGAGCAGTACTTC. It yields the protein CASRPRTGGTYEQYF.

This clone was seen just once. The chain employs TRBV7-9 and TRBJ1-1, with D hard to call. Germline V gene sequence: CDR1 SEHNR, CDR2 FQNEAQ (reference sequence). The CDR3 covers 13 residues. V shed 3 bases and J shed 6 bases, with 11 bases lying between them. This CDR3 reads CASSFAEWPEAFF. Here the CDR3 DNA reads TGTGCCAGCAGCTTTGCAGAGTGGCCTGAAGCTTTCTTT.

The chain uses TRBV28 and TRBJ1-1; no definite D call. Looked up from germline, CDR1 is MDHEN and CDR2 is SYDVKM. This CDR3 spans 11 amino acids. Between the trimmed V and J ends, which lost 6 bases and 7 bases, there was a span of 9 bases. CDR3 region: CASSSPGEAFF. The CDR3, as DNA: TGTGCCAGCAGCTCTCCAGGTGAAGCTTTCTTT. The variable domain in full, with the rest retrieved from reference TRBV28 and TRBJ1-1, is DVKVTQSSRYLVKRTGEKVFLECVQDMDHENMFWYRQDPGLGLRLIYFSYDVKMKEKGDIPEGYSVSREKKERFSLILESASTNQTSMYLCASSSPGEAFFGQGTRLTVV.

The chain carries TRBV5-5 and TRBJ2-5, with 7 positions matching TRBD2. The J segment lost 4 bases and the V segment lost 4 bases, leaving 19 bases of the junction unmatched. Germline V gene lookup returns CDR1 SGHKS and CDR2 YYEKEE (reference sequence). There are 18 residues in the CDR3. CDR3 protein: CASSNPHLRGSGGETQYF. DNA of the CDR3: TGTGCCAGCAGCAATCCTCATTTGCGGGGGTCCGGGGGAGAGACCCAGTACTTC. Full variable domain (missing parts from reference TRBV5-5 and TRBJ2-5): DAGVTQSPTHLIKTRGQQVTLRCSPISGHKSVSWYQQVLGQGPQFIFQYYEKEERGRGNFPDRFSARQFPNYSSELNVNALLLGDSALYLCASSNPHLRGSGGETQYFGPGTRLLVL.

The chain recombines TRBV6-1 with TRBJ2-2; D might be TRBD2 (6 bases). With 2 bases removed from V and 6 bases from J, the gap between germline ends came to 16 bases. Germline assignment: CDR1 MNHNS and CDR2 SASEGT. The CDR3 length is 16 residues. CDR3 amino acids: CASSERREFIPGELFF. The CDR3 DNA reads TGTGCCAGCAGTGAAAGGAGGGAATTTATACCCGGGGAGCTGTTTTTT.

The chain is built from TRBV27 and TRBJ1-4; tentative D call: TRBD1 (6 bases). Germline V gene data show CDR1 as MNHEY and CDR2 as SMNVEV (reference sequence). This CDR3 region has 14 residues. The V end lost 3 bases, the J end lost 8 bases, and 13 bases lay between the germline ends. CDR3 region: CASSFSGAGEKLFF. DNA for the CDR3: TGTGCCAGCAGTTTTTCGGGGGCAGGGGAAAAACTGTTTTTT.

The V gene is TRBV29-1, the J gene TRBJ2-5; D is uncertain. Trimming removed 2 bases from V and 3 bases from J, with 10 bases in between. The germline V gene encodes CDR1 SQVTM and CDR2 ANQGSEA. CDR3 size: 13 residues. The CDR3 loop reads CSVERRLEETQYF. The CDR3 DNA sequence: TGCAGCGTTGAAAGGCGGCTCGAAGAGACCCAGTACTTC.